This T cell receptor (beta chain) originates from a study of a mutant IDH1 vaccine in newly diagnosed glioma. Study-wide context: Treated patients showed a male proportion of 62.5%, a female proportion of roughly 38%, and a mean age of approximately 40 years.

The table came from immunoSEQ multiplex PCR; TCRdb's copy has only in-frame clones and leaves some out. The repertoire has approximately 25,000 clones, 85% to 95% of them found once; the top ten carry roughly 1.3%. Time point here: baseline, week 1 (first vaccination visit). Documented treatment: pre-vaccination baseline after standard-of-care therapy. Tumors from donors were new WHO grade 3 or 4 IDH1-mutant astrocytomas with ATRX loss. V was pared by 2 bases and J by 5 bases, with 7 bases between. The CDR3 length is 13 residues. CDR1 and CDR2 (germline): MGHRA, YSYEKL. The chain recombines TRBV4-1 with TRBJ2-1; D uncertain. This clonotype originated in a man between 40 and 49 years old with glioma. The material sequenced was PBMCs, taken from a glioma patient treated with radiotherapy, temozolomide or both. Here the CDR3 reads CASSQRADNEQFF. CDR3 bases: TGCGCCAGCAGCCAACGGGCAGACAATGAGCAGTTCTTC.